This TCR beta chain emerged from a study of Tregs in tolerant kidney transplant recipients (dated 2019 in TCRdb). Concerning the study at large: Before combined kidney and bone marrow transplantation, this study identified donor-specific regulatory T cells using TCRbeta sequencing and then followed those same cells after transplant. Several methods of expanding Tregs specific for an allogeneic donor were compared by TCRbeta repertoire sequencing in a few healthy controls.

Unstimulated Tregs (CD4+CD25+CD127-), CD4+ non-Tregs (CD4+CD25-), CD4 and CD8 cells were FACS-sorted from thawed PBMCs. Blood from healthy controls was obtained either from healthy volunteers or as purchased buffy coats. Healthy control blood was processed to PBMCs with a Ficoll density gradient and then cryopreserved, whereas patient PBMCs were collected both before and after transplant. V has 5 bases trimmed and J has 12 bases trimmed; junction bases matching no gene number 9. CDR3 length: 14 amino acids, cysteine to phenylalanine. The CDR3 DNA has 42 bases and is translated from base 1. The CDR1 and CDR2 encoded by the germline V gene are SGHTA and FQGTGA. General study outcomes and caveats: Biological reproducibility was not directly assessed, although technical replication error appeared to be minimal. Because only a small number of patients were included, the study had limitations, and the results will need to be validated in larger populations as well as under other immunosuppression protocols. The most biologically relevant and donor-specific TCRbeta repertoire appeared to be identified by expanding Tregs with activated donor B cells.

Only a few counts were recorded for this clone. Its antigen is still unknown. Nothing much larger sits one base from this clone, and base qualities are not available. For TCRbeta CDR3 sequencing, genomic DNA was extracted from sorted cells using the QIAGEN DNeasy Blood and Tissue Kit. Through immunoSEQ, high-throughput TCRbeta CDR3 sequencing was done commercially, including PCR amplification with internal controls and bias correction. The authors processed their data as follows. Unique productive TCRbeta sequences were defined by CDR3 nucleotide sequence where primers matched, otherwise by CDR3 amino acid sequence with Vbeta and Jbeta genes. To correct for sorting error, sequences found in more than one sorted population at a frequency ratio of 2:1 or less were discarded, and the remaining shared sequences were assigned to the population with the higher frequency. A sequence counted as donor-reactive if, in CFSE-low cells, the sequence had a frequency of at least 0.01% and was expanded at least 5-fold compared with unstimulated cells. Repertoire divergence was quantified by Jensen-Shannon divergence calculated from the top 100 TCRbeta sequences ranked by frequency. When a sample had multiple sequencing runs, each run was corrected for sorting error separately and the runs were then pooled. Entries here come from immuneACCESS through TCRdb and include only in-frame sequences with V and J called. Some clones fail to appear in such tables; in the studies checked, an unresolved V gene covers under half of the shortfall, and the cause of the remainder is unknown. The V and J calls and clone size were taken over from that table, and D and trimming were inferred from the DNA. This sample comprises 110,000 or so clones, roughly nine tenths of them detected only once. Of the sample, roughly 0.63% falls within the top ten clones.

The rearrangement joined TRBV7-3 to TRBJ2-1; 11 central bases correspond to TRBD2. The TCR originated in a human donor in good health. The sample consisted of CD4+ T cells from blood. The bases read TGTGCCAGCAGCCCGAGTCCGGGACTAGCGGCGCAGTTCTTC. This gives the protein CASSPSPGLAAQFF.